This T cell receptor (beta chain) was identified in a study of blood T cell repertoires in COVID-19 (dated by TCRdb to 2018 to 2021). With respect to the entire study: Collaborator samples came from the United States, Italy and Spain and covered acute and convalescent phases of COVID-19. The dataset comprised deeply sampled blood TCRbeta repertoires from subjects exposed to, actively infected with, or recovered from COVID-19. The prospective study material was composed of cDNA or gDNA derived from T cells, B-cell-depleted T cells, or PBMCs. Samples were obtained from the ongoing ImmuneRACE study (first 160 participants) and from 1,254 subjects provided by 6 global collaborators. The repertoires were released in a freely available public database intended as a resource for research on the immune response to SARS-CoV-2. Where HLA class I and class II types were available, the types were taken from metadata supplied by the sample provider, not from assay-based typing. Sample metadata almost always included a de-identified subject ID, COVID-19 status, age in years and sex. The research as a whole found: The quantity of clinical and demographic metadata differed by source and by participant and was supplied without curation.

The junction shows trimming of 3 bases on V and 2 bases on J, plus 10 bases between the germline ends. Reading the germline V gene gives CDR1 SQVTM and CDR2 ANQGSEA. Its CDR3 holds 13 amino acids, cysteine through phenylalanine. Of all the DNA, just the CDR3 is kept, 39 bases in frame from base 1. With respect to this clone: Its antigen is still unknown. No per-base quality is available; no much larger clone lies one base away.

TCRbeta CDR3 regions were amplified from genomic DNA using the immunoSEQ Assay, a bias-controlled multiplex PCR. In the paper's pipeline: Within the assay, amplification of reference gene primers was used to estimate how many nucleated cells each sample contained. To quantify the absolute abundance of each unique TCRbeta CDR3 rearrangement, sequence reads were collapsed and filtered. For each sample, productive Simpson clonality was calculated as the square root of Simpson's diversity index over productive rearrangements. The source is immuneACCESS, and TCRdb retained only in-frame sequences with V and J called. Part of the clones is not carried over; for the studies checked, unresolved V genes explain less than half of this, and the remainder is unexplained. V, J and clone size reflect that table, while D and trimming were determined from the DNA. The sample table holds about 130,000 clones, of which around nine tenths were seen once. The ten biggest clones cover roughly 3.7% of the sample.

Whole blood was collected in K2EDTA tubes by collaborating institutions according to the institutions' own protocols. For TCRbeta analysis, collaborators shipped samples as frozen whole blood, isolated PBMCs, or DNA extracted from either of those sample types. The receptor was isolated from a man in his fifties with active COVID-19. The sample consisted of peripheral blood. The chain links TRBV29-1 with TRBJ1-2; 5 matching bases give a weak D call of TRBD1. The CDR3 protein sequence reads: CSVEAGGNYGYTF. The nucleotides are TGCAGCGTTGAGGCGGGGGGAAACTATGGCTACACCTTC.